This T cell receptor (beta chain) was identified during a study of Ad26.COV2.S vaccination and SARS-CoV-2 variants (dated by TCRdb to the early 2020s). With regard to the full study: Donors in the vaccine arm were drawn from COV1001, a multicentre, randomized, double-blind, placebo-controlled phase I-IIa trial testing Ad26.COV2.S in healthy adults. Ad26.COV2.S was administered intramuscularly at 5 x 10^10 or 1 x 10^11 viral particles, either as a single shot or as two shots given 56 days apart. The specificity and breadth of SARS-CoV-2-reactive T cell receptors after Ad26.COV2.S vaccination were assessed by TCRbeta repertoire sequencing. A total of 32 samples were included in the TCR-sequenced set, comprising around 19 Ad26.COV2.S vaccine recipients, 5 placebo recipients and 8 SARS-CoV-2 convalescent individuals. Trial participants were randomized into five groups of five, in which low-dose or high-dose Ad26.COV2.S was given once or twice, or placebo was given on both occasions. Investigators remained blinded to trial group allocation during experiments and outcome assessment. Paper-wide results and their limitations: Higher spike-specific TCR breadth was observed in Ad26.COV2.S recipients than in placebo recipients (P = 0.0014). The study was not powered for comparison of responses between vaccine doses or regimens. The authors noted that the TCR breadth and depth analyses may have underestimated total T cell responses. After vaccination, substantial breadth of spike-specific CD8+ and CD4+ T cell responses was reported. Vaccine and placebo recipients had similar non-spike TCR breadth, a finding consistent with the vaccine containing only spike.

What this sample's treatment or condition label stands for: 15 to 20 received Ad26.COV2.S at low or high dose, single or two shots; 5 received placebo; per-sample allocation not given. Repertoires of vaccine and placebo recipients were sequenced from samples taken on day 63 after the first injection. Between 29 July and 7 August 2020, Cohort 1b enrolled 20 to 30 adults aged 18-55 years at one site in Boston, USA. As a vaccine, Ad26.COV2.S was a replication-incompetent adenovirus type 26 vector that expressed a prefusion-stabilized SARS-CoV-2 spike protein derived from the original Wuhan strain. The immunoSEQ Assay was used to sequence TCRbeta CDR3 regions. After extraction, genomic DNA underwent amplification by bias-controlled multiplex PCR, followed by high-throughput sequencing. Per the original workflow: To quantify the absolute abundance of each unique TCRbeta CDR3 region, sequences were collapsed and filtered. T cell fraction was estimated by normalization of TCRbeta template counts to usable DNA, with usable DNA being measured through amplification of reference genes present in all nucleated cells. Repertoire TCRs were annotated as SARS-CoV-2-specific by exact matching of V gene, CDR3 amino acid sequence and J gene to a known reactive TCR set. The reference SARS-CoV-2 TCR set was obtained from MIRA and was filtered for enrichment in COVID-19-positive ImmuneCODE repertoires, whereby public or cross-reactive TCRs were removed. Using the MIRA antigens, annotated TCRs were further analysed by specific ORF or by position within an ORF. Breadth was defined as annotated unique rearrangements over total unique productive rearrangements; depth was the summed frequency of those rearrangements. Two-sided Wilcoxon rank-sum tests were applied when comparing TCR breadth between groups. Here the immuneACCESS table is served through TCRdb, limited to in-frame sequences with V and J called. Missing clones are a known gap in these copies; in checked studies unresolved V genes cover under half, and the rest lacks a known reason. V, J and clone size were drawn from that table, and D and trimming were deduced from the DNA. The sample data list hundreds of thousands of clones, and 89% of these were observed just once. 2.5% to 3% of the sample goes to the ten largest clones.

In this sample, this clone turned up once. Its antigen remains unidentified. No much larger clone exists at a distance of one base, and base qualities are not known. The junction shows trimming of 8 bases on V and 7 bases on J, plus 14 bases between the germline ends. The CDR1 and CDR2 encoded by the germline V gene (reference sequence) are SEHNR and FQNEAQ. The CDR3, from cysteine to phenylalanine, totals 12 residues. CDR3 DNA is the only sequence kept; it has 36 bases, read in frame from the first base. The sequence links TRBV7-9 to TRBJ1-1; there is no confident call for the D gene. The sample here was peripheral blood, taken in a trial of Ad26.COV2.S vaccine versus placebo. The sequence was obtained from a person aged 18-60 years who received the Ad26.COV2.S COVID-19 vaccine or a placebo. The DNA is TGTGCCAGCGCCTCGATTCGGGATGAAGCTTTCTTT. It is translated as CASASIRDEAFF.